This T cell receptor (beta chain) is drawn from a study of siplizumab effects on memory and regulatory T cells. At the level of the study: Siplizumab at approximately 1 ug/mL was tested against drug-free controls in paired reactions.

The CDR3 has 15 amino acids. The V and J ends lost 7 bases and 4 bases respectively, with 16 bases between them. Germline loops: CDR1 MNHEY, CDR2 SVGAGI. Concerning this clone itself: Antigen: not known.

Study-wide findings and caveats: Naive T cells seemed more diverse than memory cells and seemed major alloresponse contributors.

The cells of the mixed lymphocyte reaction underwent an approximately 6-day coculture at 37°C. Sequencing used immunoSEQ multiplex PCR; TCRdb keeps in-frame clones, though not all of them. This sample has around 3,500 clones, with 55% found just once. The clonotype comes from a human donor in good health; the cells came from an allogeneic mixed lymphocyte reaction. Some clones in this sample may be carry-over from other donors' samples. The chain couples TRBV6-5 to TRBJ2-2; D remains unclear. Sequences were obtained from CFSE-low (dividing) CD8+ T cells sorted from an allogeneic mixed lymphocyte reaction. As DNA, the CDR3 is TGTGCCAGCACTACCGGGCCCGCGGTCACCGGGGAGCTGTTTTTT. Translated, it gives CASTTGPAVTGELFF.